This TCR beta chain was retrieved from a study of a mutant IDH1 vaccine in newly diagnosed glioma. The study's findings and limits: There seemed to be no relation between pseudoprogression and changes in top peripheral T cell clonotypes. In 90% to 95% of patients, immune responses induced by the vaccine occurred.

The table came from immunoSEQ multiplex PCR; TCRdb's copy has only in-frame clones and leaves some out. The sample contains 90,000 to 95,000 clones, 83% of which appear only once. Concerning this clone itself: Its target is not known.

Time point in this sample: baseline, week 1 (first vaccination visit). Treatment given: pre-vaccination baseline after standard-of-care therapy. Patients carried new grade 3 or 4 IDH1-mutant astrocytomas lacking nuclear ATRX. The receptor's source is a woman between 50 and 59 years old with glioma. Sequencing was performed on PBMCs, taken from a glioma patient treated with radiotherapy, temozolomide or both.

DNA of the CDR3: TGTGCCAGCAGCTTAGTGGGCAGGGGCCCGAACTATGGCTACACCTTC. Translating it yields CASSLVGRGPNYGYTF. The chain is built from TRBV11-2 and TRBJ1-2; possibly TRBD1 for D (6 bases). Trimming took 1 base from V and 2 from J, leaving 14 bases between them. From germline, CDR1 is SGHAT and CDR2 FQNNGV. The CDR3 contains 16 residues.